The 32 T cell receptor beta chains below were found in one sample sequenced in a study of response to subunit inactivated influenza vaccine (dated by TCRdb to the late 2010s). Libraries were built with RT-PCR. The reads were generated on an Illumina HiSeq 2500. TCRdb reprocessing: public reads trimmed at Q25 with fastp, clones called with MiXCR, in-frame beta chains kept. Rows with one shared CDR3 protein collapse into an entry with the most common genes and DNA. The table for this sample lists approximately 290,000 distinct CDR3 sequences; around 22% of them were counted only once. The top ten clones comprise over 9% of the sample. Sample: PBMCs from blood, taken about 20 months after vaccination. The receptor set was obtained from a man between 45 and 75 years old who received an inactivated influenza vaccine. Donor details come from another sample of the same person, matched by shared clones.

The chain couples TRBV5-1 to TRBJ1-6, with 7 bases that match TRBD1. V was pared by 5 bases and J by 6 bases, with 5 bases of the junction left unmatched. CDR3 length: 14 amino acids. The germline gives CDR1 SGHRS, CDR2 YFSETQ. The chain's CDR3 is CASRTGQPNSPLHF. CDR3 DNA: TGCGCCAGCAGGACGGGACAGCCTAATTCACCCCTCCACTTT.

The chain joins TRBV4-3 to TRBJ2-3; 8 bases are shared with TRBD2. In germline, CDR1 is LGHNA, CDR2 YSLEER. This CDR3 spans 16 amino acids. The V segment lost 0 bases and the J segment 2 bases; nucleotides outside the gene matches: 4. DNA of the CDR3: TGCGCCAGCAGCCAAGATATAGCGGGGCTCACAGATACGCAGTATTTT. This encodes CASSQDIAGLTDTQYF.

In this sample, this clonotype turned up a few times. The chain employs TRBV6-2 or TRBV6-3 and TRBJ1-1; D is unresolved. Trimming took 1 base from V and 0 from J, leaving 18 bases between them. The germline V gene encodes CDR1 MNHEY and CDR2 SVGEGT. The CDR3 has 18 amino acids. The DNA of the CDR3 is TGTGCCAGCAGTTACTTGATTGGTCTTGAGGAGTTGAACACTGAAGCTTTCTTT. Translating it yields CASSYLIGLEELNTEAFF.

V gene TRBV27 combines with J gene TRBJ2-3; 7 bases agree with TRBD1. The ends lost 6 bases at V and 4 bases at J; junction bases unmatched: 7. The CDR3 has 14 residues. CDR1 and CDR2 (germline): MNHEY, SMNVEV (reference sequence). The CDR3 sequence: CASRPGQRPDTQYF. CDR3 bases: TGTGCCAGCAGGCCGGGACAGCGCCCAGATACGCAGTATTTT.

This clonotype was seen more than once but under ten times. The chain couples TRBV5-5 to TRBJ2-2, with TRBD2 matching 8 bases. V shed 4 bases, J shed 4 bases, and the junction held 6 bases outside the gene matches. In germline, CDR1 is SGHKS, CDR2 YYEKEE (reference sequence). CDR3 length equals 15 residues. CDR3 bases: TGTGCCAGCAGCCCCGGGGGGGCGTCCACCGGGGAGCTGTTTTTT. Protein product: CASSPGGASTGELFF.

As DNA, the CDR3 is TGCAGCGTTGCGAGGGACAGGGGAGATAACTATGGCTACACCTTC. This gives the protein CSVARDRGDNYGYTF. The genes are TRBV29-1 and TRBJ1-2, with TRBD1 matching over 10 bases. Per the germline V gene, CDR1 is SQVTM and CDR2 is ANQGSEA. The V gene end was trimmed by 4 bases and the J gene end by 1 base; junction bases not matched to a gene: 6. This CDR3 is 15 amino acids long.

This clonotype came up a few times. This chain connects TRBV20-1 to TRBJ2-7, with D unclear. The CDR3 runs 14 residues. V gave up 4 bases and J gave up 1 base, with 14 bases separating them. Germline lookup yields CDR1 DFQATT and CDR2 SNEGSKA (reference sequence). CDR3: CSAIPVTGSYEQYF. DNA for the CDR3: TGCAGTGCTATCCCCGTAACGGGTTCCTACGAGCAGTACTTC.

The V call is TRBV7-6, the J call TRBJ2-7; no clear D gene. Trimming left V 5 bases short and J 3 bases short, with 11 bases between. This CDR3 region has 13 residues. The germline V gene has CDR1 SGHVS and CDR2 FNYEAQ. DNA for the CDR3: TGTGCCAGCAGCCCGATGGGTTACTACGAGCAGTACTTC. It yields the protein CASSPMGYYEQYF.

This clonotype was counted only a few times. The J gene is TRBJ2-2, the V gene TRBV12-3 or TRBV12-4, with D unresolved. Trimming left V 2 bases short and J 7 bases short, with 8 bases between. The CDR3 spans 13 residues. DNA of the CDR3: TGTGCCAGCAGTTTAAGTGGTGGCGGGGAGCTGTTTTTT. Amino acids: CASSLSGGGELFF.

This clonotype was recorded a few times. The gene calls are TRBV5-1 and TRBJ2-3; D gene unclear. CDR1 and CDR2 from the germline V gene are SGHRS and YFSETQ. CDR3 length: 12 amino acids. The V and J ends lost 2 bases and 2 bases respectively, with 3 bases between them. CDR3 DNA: TGCGCCAGCAGCTTCAACACAGATACGCAGTATTTT. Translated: CASSFNTDTQYF.

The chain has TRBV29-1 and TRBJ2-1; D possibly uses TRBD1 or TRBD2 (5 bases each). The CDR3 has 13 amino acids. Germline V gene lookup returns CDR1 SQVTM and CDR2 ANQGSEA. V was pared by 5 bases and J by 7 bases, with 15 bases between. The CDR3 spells CSVNPGARNEQFF. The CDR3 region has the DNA TGCAGCGTTAACCCCGGGGCCAGGAATGAGCAGTTCTTC.

The CDR3 here is CASTRTGTANEKLFF. For the CDR3, the DNA is TGTGCCAGCACCAGGACCGGGACAGCAAATGAAAAACTGTTTTTT. The V call is TRBV6-1, the J call TRBJ1-4, with 7 bases aligning to TRBD1. This CDR3 has 15 residues. The V and J ends lost 7 bases and 5 bases, in that order; junction bases with no gene match: 10. Germline V gene data show CDR1 as MNHNS and CDR2 as SASEGT.

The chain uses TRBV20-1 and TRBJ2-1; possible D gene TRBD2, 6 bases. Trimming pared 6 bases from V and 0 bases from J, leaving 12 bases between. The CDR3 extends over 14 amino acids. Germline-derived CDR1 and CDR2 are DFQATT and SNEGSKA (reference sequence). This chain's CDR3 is CSASRDSSYNEQFF. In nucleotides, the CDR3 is TGCAGTGCGAGCCGGGACTCCTCCTACAATGAGCAGTTCTTC.

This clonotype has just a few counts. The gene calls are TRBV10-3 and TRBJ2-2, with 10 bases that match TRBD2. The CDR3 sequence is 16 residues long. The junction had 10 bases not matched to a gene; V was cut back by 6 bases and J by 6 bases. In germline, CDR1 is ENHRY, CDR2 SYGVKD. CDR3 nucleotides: TGTGCCATCAGGCCAGCAGCGGGGGGGCCCGCCGGGGAGCTGTTTTTT. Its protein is CAIRPAAGGPAGELFF.

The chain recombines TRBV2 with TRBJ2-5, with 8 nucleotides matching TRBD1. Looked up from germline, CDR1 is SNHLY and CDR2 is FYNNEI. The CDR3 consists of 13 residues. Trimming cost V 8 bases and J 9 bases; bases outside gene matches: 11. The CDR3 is CASAQDRGWAQYF. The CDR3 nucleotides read TGTGCCAGCGCCCAAGACAGGGGATGGGCCCAGTACTTC.

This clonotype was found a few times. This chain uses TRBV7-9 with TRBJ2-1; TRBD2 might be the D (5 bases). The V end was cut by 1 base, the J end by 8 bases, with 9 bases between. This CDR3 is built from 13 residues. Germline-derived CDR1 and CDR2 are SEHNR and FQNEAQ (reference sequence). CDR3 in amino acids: CASSLDLADEQFF. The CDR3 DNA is TGTGCCAGCAGCTTAGATCTAGCCGATGAGCAGTTCTTC.

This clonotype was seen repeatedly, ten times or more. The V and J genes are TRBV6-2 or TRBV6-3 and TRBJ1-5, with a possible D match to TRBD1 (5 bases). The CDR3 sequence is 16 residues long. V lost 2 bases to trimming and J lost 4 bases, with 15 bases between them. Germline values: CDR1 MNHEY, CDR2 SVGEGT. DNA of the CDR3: TGTGCCAGCAGTTACGGTGGGGGGATTGGGAATCAGCCCCAGCATTTT. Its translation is CASSYGGGIGNQPQHF.

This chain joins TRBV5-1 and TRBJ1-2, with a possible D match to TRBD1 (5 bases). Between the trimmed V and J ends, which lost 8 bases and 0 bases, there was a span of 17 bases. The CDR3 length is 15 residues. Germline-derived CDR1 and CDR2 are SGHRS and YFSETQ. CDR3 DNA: TGCGCCAGTAGCGACGGGGACGCTGCTAACTATGGCTACACCTTC. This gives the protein CASSDGDAANYGYTF.

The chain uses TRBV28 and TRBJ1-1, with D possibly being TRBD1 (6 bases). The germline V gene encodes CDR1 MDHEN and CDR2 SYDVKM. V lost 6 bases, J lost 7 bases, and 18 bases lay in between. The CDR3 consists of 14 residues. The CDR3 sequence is CASSRTQGGSEAFF. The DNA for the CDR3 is TGTGCCAGCAGCCGCACACAGGGAGGTAGTGAAGCTTTCTTT.

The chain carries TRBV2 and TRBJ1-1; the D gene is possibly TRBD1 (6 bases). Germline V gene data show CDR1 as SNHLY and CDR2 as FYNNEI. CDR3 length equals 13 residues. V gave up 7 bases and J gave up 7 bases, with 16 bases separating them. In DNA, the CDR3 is TGTGCCAGCAAGGTGAGGGGGGACGGTGAAGCTTTCTTT. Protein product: CASKVRGDGEAFF.

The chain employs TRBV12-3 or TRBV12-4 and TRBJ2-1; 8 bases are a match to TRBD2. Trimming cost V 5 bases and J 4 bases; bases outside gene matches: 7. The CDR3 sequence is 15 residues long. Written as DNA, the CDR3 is TGTGCCAGCAGTACGGGGGGGCCGGGATACAATGAGCAGTTCTTC. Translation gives CASSTGGPGYNEQFF.

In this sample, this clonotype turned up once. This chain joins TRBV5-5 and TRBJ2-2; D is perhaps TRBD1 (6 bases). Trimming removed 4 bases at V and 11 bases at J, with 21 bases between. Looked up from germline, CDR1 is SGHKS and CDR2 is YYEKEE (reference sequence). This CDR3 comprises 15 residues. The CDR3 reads CASSTHPSDSRELFF. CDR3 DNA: TGTGCCAGCAGCACCCACCCCTCGGACAGTCGAGAGCTGTTTTTT.

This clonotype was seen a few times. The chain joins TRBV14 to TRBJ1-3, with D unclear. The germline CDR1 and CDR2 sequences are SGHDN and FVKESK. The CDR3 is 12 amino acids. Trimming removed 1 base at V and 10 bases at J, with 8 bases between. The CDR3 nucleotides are TGTGCCAGCAGCCAAGTCGCCCGAACCATATATTTT. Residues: CASSQVARTIYF.

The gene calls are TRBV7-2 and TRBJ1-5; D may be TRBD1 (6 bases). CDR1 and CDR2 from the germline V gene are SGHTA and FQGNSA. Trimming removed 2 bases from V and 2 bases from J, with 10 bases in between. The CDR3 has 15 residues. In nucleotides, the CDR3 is TGTGCCAGCAGCTTAACAGGGTTGGGCAATCAGCCCCAGCATTTT. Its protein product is CASSLTGLGNQPQHF.

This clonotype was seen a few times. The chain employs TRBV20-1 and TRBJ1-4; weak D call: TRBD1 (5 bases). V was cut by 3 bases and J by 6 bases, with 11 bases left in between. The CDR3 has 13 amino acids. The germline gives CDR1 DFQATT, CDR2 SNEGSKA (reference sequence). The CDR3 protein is CSARWGWDEKLFF. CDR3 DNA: TGCAGTGCTAGGTGGGGCTGGGATGAAAAACTGTTTTTT.

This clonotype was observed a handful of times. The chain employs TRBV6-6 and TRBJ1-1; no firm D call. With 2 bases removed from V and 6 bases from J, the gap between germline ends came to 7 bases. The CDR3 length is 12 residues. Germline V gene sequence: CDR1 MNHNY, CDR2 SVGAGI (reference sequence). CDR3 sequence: CASSYKVAEAFF. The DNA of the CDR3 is TGTGCCAGCAGTTACAAGGTCGCTGAAGCTTTCTTT.

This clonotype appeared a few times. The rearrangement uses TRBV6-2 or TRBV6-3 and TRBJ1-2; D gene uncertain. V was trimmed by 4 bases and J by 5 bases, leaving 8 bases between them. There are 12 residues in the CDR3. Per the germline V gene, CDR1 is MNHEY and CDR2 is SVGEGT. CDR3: CASSSSVYGYTF. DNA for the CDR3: TGTGCCAGCAGTTCCTCAGTATATGGCTACACCTTC.

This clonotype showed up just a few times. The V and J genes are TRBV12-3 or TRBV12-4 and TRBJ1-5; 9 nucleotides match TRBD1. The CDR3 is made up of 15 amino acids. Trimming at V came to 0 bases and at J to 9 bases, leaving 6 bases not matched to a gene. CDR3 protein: CASSLAGQGVGPQHF. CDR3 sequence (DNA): TGTGCCAGCAGTTTAGCGGGACAGGGAGTGGGGCCCCAGCATTTT.

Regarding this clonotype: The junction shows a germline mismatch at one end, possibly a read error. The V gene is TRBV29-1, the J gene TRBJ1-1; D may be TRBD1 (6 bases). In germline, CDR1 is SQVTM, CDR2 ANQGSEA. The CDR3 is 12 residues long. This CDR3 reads CSVDSGGRKLIF. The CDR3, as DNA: TGCAGCGTAGACAGCGGGGGCAGGAAATTGATCTTT.

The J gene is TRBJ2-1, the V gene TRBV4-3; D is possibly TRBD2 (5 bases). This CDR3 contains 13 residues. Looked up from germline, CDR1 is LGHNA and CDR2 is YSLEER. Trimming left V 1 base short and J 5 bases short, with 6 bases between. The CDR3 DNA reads TGCGCCAGCAGCCAAGGACTAAACAATGAGCAGTTCTTC. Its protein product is CASSQGLNNEQFF.

The CDR3: CSASYPGLGAYEQYF. DNA for the CDR3: TGCAGTGCTAGCTACCCGGGACTAGGCGCCTACGAGCAGTACTTC. The chain carries TRBV20-1 and TRBJ2-7, with 8 bases that match TRBD2. The CDR3 has 15 residues. CDR1 is DFQATT, CDR2 SNEGSKA, per germline (reference sequence). Germline trimming cut 3 bases from V and 2 bases from J; bases unmatched to any gene: 9.

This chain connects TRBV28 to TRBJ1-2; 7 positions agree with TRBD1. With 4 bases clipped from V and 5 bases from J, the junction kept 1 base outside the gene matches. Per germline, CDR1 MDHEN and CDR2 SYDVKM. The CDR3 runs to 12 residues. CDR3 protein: CASSSTGYGYTF. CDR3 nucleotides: TGTGCCAGCAGTTCGACAGGGTATGGCTACACCTTC.